Following are 19 T cell receptor beta chains from one sample sequenced in a study of T cell responses to AZD1222 COVID-19 vaccine. Measured with immunoSEQ multiplex PCR; TCRdb has only the in-frame clones, and not every one. Among 90,000 to 100,000 clones, roughly 90% were seen once, and the ten largest hold 6% to 8%. The source material was peripheral blood, sampled on day 0 of AZD1222 vaccination. The origin of the receptors is an adult in good health.

The gene calls are TRBV15 and TRBJ2-7; TRBD1 agrees at 10 bases. The CDR3 is made up of 14 amino acids. The junction had 7 bases not matched to a gene; V was cut back by 8 bases and J by 3 bases. Germline CDR1 reads LNHNV; CDR2 reads YYDKDF (reference sequence). CDR3 coding DNA: TGTGCCACCTCGGGGGACAGGGGTCTCTACGAGCAGTACTTC. Its protein is CATSGDRGLYEQYF.

This chain connects TRBV5-4 to TRBJ1-2, with D unclear. With 0 bases removed from V and 9 bases from J, the gap between germline ends came to 12 bases. The V gene's germline CDR1 is SGHNT and CDR2 YYREEE (reference sequence). The CDR3 loop spans 13 amino acids. The CDR3 reads CASSLGPKESYTF. CDR3 DNA sequence: TGTGCCAGCAGCTTGGGACCCAAAGAGAGCTACACCTTC.

V usage is TRBV19 and J usage is TRBJ2-1, with 7 positions matching TRBD2. The CDR3 is made up of 15 amino acids. Trimming took 4 bases from V and 2 from J; bases not matched to a gene: 5. Per germline, CDR1 LNHDA and CDR2 SQIVND (reference sequence). CDR3 DNA: TGTGCCAGTAGTACAGGGAGGGCCGCCTACAATGAGCAGTTCTTC. Amino acid sequence: CASSTGRAAYNEQFF.

V gene TRBV6-1 combines with J gene TRBJ2-1; perhaps TRBD1 as D (5 bases). Per germline, CDR1 MNHNS and CDR2 SASEGT. V dropped 2 bases and J dropped 5 bases, with 13 bases sitting between them. The CDR3 consists of 15 residues. The CDR3 loop is CASSEMAGFNNEQFF. For the CDR3, the DNA is TGTGCCAGCAGTGAAATGGCAGGGTTTAACAATGAGCAGTTCTTC.

This clone turned up a few times. This chain's CDR3 is CAWSVPPNDYGYTF. In DNA, the CDR3 is TGTGCCTGGAGTGTACCCCCAAACGATTATGGCTACACCTTC. The J gene is TRBJ1-2, the V gene TRBV30; D unresolved. Per germline, CDR1 GTSNPN and CDR2 SVGIG (reference sequence). This CDR3 region has 14 residues. V shed 0 bases and J shed 5 bases, with 13 bases lying between them.

This clone was counted a single time. V usage is TRBV9 and J usage is TRBJ1-2, with TRBD1 identical over 8 bases. Trimming removed 3 bases from V and 2 bases from J; junction bases left unmatched: 9. Germline V lookup: CDR1 SGDLS, CDR2 YYNGEE. This CDR3 contains 16 residues. Written as DNA, the CDR3 is TGTGCCAGCAGCGCTATCGGGACAGGTGGAAACTATGGCTACACCTTC. Translated: CASSAIGTGGNYGYTF.

The gene calls are TRBV7-2 and TRBJ2-5; a weak D match, TRBD2 (6 bases). Germline V gene lookup returns CDR1 SGHTA and CDR2 FQGNSA. Between the trimmed V and J ends, which lost 1 base and 8 bases, there was a span of 14 bases. The CDR3 is 14 residues long. The CDR3 region is CASSLEGRGRTQYF. As DNA, the CDR3 is TGTGCCAGCAGCTTAGAGGGGCGGGGAAGAACCCAGTACTTC.

The chain recombines TRBV7-2 with TRBJ2-3; 7 nucleotides match TRBD2. The CDR3 runs 16 residues. J was trimmed by 5 bases and V by 2 bases; bases with no gene match: 10. From germline, CDR1 is SGHTA and CDR2 FQGNSA. The CDR3 DNA follows: TGTGCCAGCAGCTTAAGTGGGCGGGAGTCCGGAGATACGCAGTATTTT. As protein: CASSLSGRESGDTQYF.

V and J are TRBV7-9 and TRBJ1-1, with D unresolved. The germline CDR1 and CDR2 sequences are SEHNR and FQNEAQ (reference sequence). Trimming removed 1 base at V and 7 bases at J, with 10 bases between. The CDR3 has 13 amino acids. In DNA form, the CDR3 reads TGTGCCAGCAGCTTAGTTGCGGGCGTTGAAGCTTTCTTT. Amino acids: CASSLVAGVEAFF.

The gene calls are TRBV5-1 and TRBJ1-1; D is ambiguous. The CDR3 length is 14 residues. Germline V gives CDR1 SGHRS, CDR2 YFSETQ. Trimming stripped 2 bases from V and 4 bases from J, with 12 bases between. This CDR3 is CASSFIGPSTEAFF. DNA of the CDR3: TGCGCCAGCAGCTTCATCGGACCGTCCACTGAAGCTTTCTTT.

Details on this clone: One junction end disagrees with the germline gene, perhaps due to a read error. This sequence joins TRBV6-1 and TRBJ2-7; 10 nucleotides line up with TRBD1. Germline lookup yields CDR1 MNHNS and CDR2 SASEGT. The CDR3 spans 15 residues. The CDR3 sequence: CASSQAGQGSYEQYF. CDR3 DNA sequence: TGTGCCAGCAGTCAAGCGGGACAGGGGAGCTACGAGCAGTACTTC.

The rearrangement joins TRBV7-2 to TRBJ2-3; 11 nucleotides line up with TRBD2. Trimming at V came to 6 bases and at J to 4 bases, leaving 0 bases not matched to a gene. Looked up from germline, CDR1 is SGHTA and CDR2 is FQGNSA. This CDR3 comprises 13 residues. CDR3 sequence (DNA): TGTGCCAGCAGGGGACTAGCGGCAGATACGCAGTATTTT. It specifies CASRGLAADTQYF.

This chain joins TRBV28 and TRBJ2-2; D gene uncertain. Germline CDR1 is MDHEN and CDR2 is SYDVKM. V was trimmed by 6 bases and J by 2 bases, leaving 7 bases between them. The CDR3 is 13 amino acids. CDR3 loop: CASRSSNTGELFF. CDR3 nucleotide sequence: TGTGCCAGCAGATCAAGTAACACCGGGGAGCTGTTTTTT.

This clone was seen a few times. The chain links TRBV3-1 (or the pseudogene TRBV3-2) to TRBJ2-5; D possibly uses TRBD1 or TRBD2 (6 bases each). Trimming stripped 3 bases from V and 1 base from J, with 15 bases between. The germline gives CDR1 LGHDT, CDR2 YNNKEL (reference sequence). The CDR3 extends over 16 amino acids. CDR3 amino acids: CASSHPRGVSQETQYF. The CDR3 DNA is TGTGCCAGCAGCCATCCTAGGGGGGTAAGCCAAGAGACCCAGTACTTC.

The chain recombines TRBV9 with TRBJ2-5; D gene ambiguous. V lost 0 bases and J 2 bases, leaving 8 bases between the germline ends. This CDR3 has 14 residues. Per the germline V gene, CDR1 is SGDLS and CDR2 is YYNGEE. CDR3 protein: CASSVGQTQETQYF. The CDR3 DNA sequence: TGTGCCAGCAGCGTAGGTCAGACTCAAGAGACCCAGTACTTC.

This sequence joins TRBV5-1 and TRBJ1-2, with TRBD1 identical over 7 bases. Germline lookup yields CDR1 SGHRS and CDR2 YFSETQ. The CDR3 contains 15 residues. V lost 3 bases and J lost 6; bases outside the gene matches: 11. The CDR3 DNA reads TGCGCCAGCAGCTCGACAGCGGGACAGACAAATGGCTACACCTTC. This gives the protein CASSSTAGQTNGYTF.

The J gene is TRBJ2-1, the V gene TRBV5-6; TRBD2 matches at 14 bases. V shed 4 bases, J shed 3 bases, and the junction held 12 bases outside the gene matches. In germline, CDR1 is SGHDT, CDR2 YYEEEE. The CDR3 consists of 19 residues. DNA for the CDR3: TGTGCCAGCAGCATTCCGGGACTAGCGGGAGTAAGGGGCTACAATGAGCAGTTCTTC. Its protein is CASSIPGLAGVRGYNEQFF.

The V and J genes are TRBV6-5 and TRBJ2-4, with D possibly TRBD2 on 6 matching bases. Germline V gene data show CDR1 as MNHEY and CDR2 as SVGAGI. V lost 8 bases and J 9 bases, leaving 14 bases between the germline ends. The CDR3 sequence is 12 residues long. CDR3 sequence: CASRQEGSIQYF. For the CDR3, the DNA is TGTGCCAGCCGCCAGGAGGGAAGCATTCAGTACTTC.

CDR3 coding DNA: TGTGCCAGCAGCTTACGGCAGGGATGGACCGGGGAGCTGTTTTTT. It yields the protein CASSLRQGWTGELFF. V usage is TRBV7-2 and J usage is TRBJ2-2; D is possibly TRBD1 (5 bases). Trimming stripped 2 bases from V and 5 bases from J, with 12 bases between. CDR1 SGHTA and CDR2 FQGNSA come from the germline V gene. CDR3 length equals 15 residues.